One sample yielded the 22 T cell receptor beta chains listed below, sequenced in a study of chemoradiotherapy in HPV16-positive cancers. Here immunoSEQ multiplex PCR was the method, and the copy in TCRdb shows in-frame clones only, minus some. The repertoire includes 25,000 to 40,000 clones, about nine tenths of them detected once, and roughly 4.8% sits in the top ten. Sequencing used blood, obtained from a patient who underwent chemoradiotherapy. These receptors were taken from a human donor with HPV-associated anogenital cancer.

A word on this clone: At one end, the junction sequence differs from germline, possibly due to a read error. V is TRBV28 and J is TRBJ2-7; 9 bases are shared with TRBD1. The CDR3 runs to 15 residues. Germline CDR1 reads MDHEN; CDR2 reads SYDVKM. CDR3 sequence reads: CASSLYSGTGPVGDF. In DNA, the CDR3 is TGTGCCAGCAGTTTATACTCCGGGACAGGGCCGGTGGGGGACTTC.

The V gene is TRBV1, the J gene TRBJ2-2; TRBD2 reflects the table's D call only, with no check against the DNA. TRBV1 constitutes a pseudogene. The CDR3 has 24 amino acids. CDR3 loop: CTSSQKASRPAGVKGEGVTGELFF. The CDR3 region has the DNA TGCACCAGCAGCCAAAAGGCGAGCCGCCCAGCGGGAGTTAAGGGAGAAGGAGTCACCGGGGAGCTGTTTTTT.

V and J are TRBV5-1 and TRBJ2-5, with D perhaps matching TRBD2 (5 bases). Germline V lookup: CDR1 SGHRS, CDR2 YFSETQ. CDR3 length equals 16 residues. With 5 bases removed from V and 1 base from J, the gap between germline ends came to 18 bases. This CDR3 reads CASSPTAGGPQETQYF. The CDR3 coding sequence is TGCGCCAGCAGTCCCACAGCCGGCGGGCCCCAAGAGACCCAGTACTTC. Based on the CDR3 plus reference TRBV5-1 and TRBJ2-5, the full variable domain is KAGVTQTPRYLIKTRGQQVTLSCSPISGHRSVSWYQQTPGQGLQFLFEYFSETQRNKGNFPGRFSGRQFSNSRSEMNVSTLELGDSALYLCASSPTAGGPQETQYFGPGTRLLVL.

The CDR3: CASTETRTSGANVLTF. The CDR3 bases are TGTGCCAGCACCGAAACTCGAACCTCTGGGGCCAACGTCCTGACTTTC. The chain combines TRBV2 with TRBJ2-6; no clear D gene. The CDR3 runs to 16 residues. Germline V gene sequence: CDR1 SNHLY, CDR2 FYNNEI. The V end lost 7 bases, the J end lost 0 bases, and 13 bases lay between the germline ends.

The chain carries TRBV4-2 and TRBJ2-5, with TRBD2 matching over 14 bases. V gave up 0 bases and J gave up 2 bases; unmatched junction bases: 11. This CDR3 has 20 amino acids. Germline CDR1 LGHNA, CDR2 YNFKEQ. The DNA for the CDR3 is TGTGCCAGCAGCCAAGATCGACTAGCGGGGGGGTCCTCGAGTCAAGAGACCCAGTACTTC. This translates into CASSQDRLAGGSSSQETQYF.

This chain joins TRBV4-1 and TRBJ2-7, with D perhaps TRBD1 or TRBD2 (5 bases each). The CDR3 consists of 16 residues. V lost 4 bases and J 0 bases, leaving 16 bases between the germline ends. CDR1 and CDR2 from the germline V gene are MGHRA and YSYEKL. The CDR3 reads CASSPGTLASSYEQYF. The CDR3 bases are TGCGCCAGCAGCCCAGGGACCCTTGCAAGCTCCTACGAGCAGTACTTC.

The genes are TRBV19 and TRBJ2-3; D may be TRBD1 (5 bases). V was shortened by 7 bases and J by 3 bases, with 11 bases between the two germline ends. From germline, CDR1 is LNHDA and CDR2 SQIVND (reference sequence). The CDR3 is 13 amino acids. The DNA for the CDR3 is TGTGCCAGTAACGGCCACAGGACAGATACGCAGTATTTT. Its protein is CASNGHRTDTQYF.

The rearrangement joins TRBV5-1 to TRBJ2-3, with D possibly TRBD2 on 7 matching bases. CDR1 SGHRS and CDR2 YFSETQ come from the germline V gene. Trimming removed 5 bases at V and 2 bases at J, with 12 bases between. This CDR3 spans 14 amino acids. This CDR3 reads CASSRGADTDTQYF. In DNA, the CDR3 is TGCGCCAGCAGTCGGGGGGCCGACACAGATACGCAGTATTTT.

V gene TRBV28 combines with J gene TRBJ2-7; the D gene could be TRBD1 or TRBD2 (5 bases each). Germline CDR1 and CDR2: MDHEN and SYDVKM. Between the trimmed V and J ends, which lost 10 bases and 4 bases, there was a span of 17 bases. This CDR3 spans 13 amino acids. The DNA for the CDR3 is TGTGCCACGTCCGGGACCCCCGGGTACGAGCAGTACTTC. Translation gives CATSGTPGYEQYF.

Points on this clone: This CDR3 is also generated by other DNA sequences in the sample. V usage is TRBV5-1 and J usage is TRBJ2-1; 9 bases agree with TRBD1. Per the germline V gene, CDR1 is SGHRS and CDR2 is YFSETQ. The CDR3 is made up of 15 amino acids. V shed 4 bases, J shed 4 bases, and the junction held 6 bases outside the gene matches. The CDR3, as DNA: TGCGCCAGCAGCCTGGGACAGGGCAAGTACAATGAGCAGTTCTTC. It specifies CASSLGQGKYNEQFF.

This rearrangement joins TRBV5-4 to TRBJ1-3; D call uncertain. The CDR3 runs to 16 residues. The germline CDR1 and CDR2 sequences are SGHNT and YYREEE (reference sequence). The ends were cut back, 0 bases at V and 4 bases at J, with 14 bases in the middle. CDR3 amino acids: CASSLDESRRGNTIYF. The CDR3 region has the DNA TGTGCCAGCAGCTTGGACGAGTCCAGGCGGGGAAACACCATATATTTT.

The chain carries TRBV7-9 and TRBJ2-2; 8 bases match TRBD2. Germline assignment: CDR1 SEHNR and CDR2 FQNEAQ (reference sequence). V was clipped by 2 bases and J by 5 bases; unmatched bases: 13. The CDR3 has 18 residues. In DNA form, the CDR3 reads TGTGCCAGCAGCTTATACCCCCCGGGGGGGGGTTCGACCGGGGAGCTGTTTTTT. Translated, it gives CASSLYPPGGGSTGELFF. The whole variable domain, remainder taken from reference TRBV7-9 and TRBJ2-2, is DTGVSQNPRHKITKRGQNVTFRCDPISEHNRLYWYRQTLGQGPEFLTYFQNEAQLEKSRLLSDRFSAERPKGSFSTLEIQRTEQGDSAMYLCASSLYPPGGGSTGELFFGEGSRLTVL.

The chain uses TRBV4-1 and TRBJ2-7, with TRBD2 matching over 7 bases. Germline CDR1 reads MGHRA; CDR2 reads YSYEKL. The CDR3 extends over 15 amino acids. With 0 bases clipped from V and 6 bases from J, the junction kept 8 bases outside the gene matches. The CDR3 loop reads CASSQDRGGKGEQYF. DNA for the CDR3: TGCGCCAGCAGCCAAGATCGGGGAGGGAAGGGCGAGCAGTACTTC.

The rearrangement uses TRBV23-1 and TRBJ2-1, with a tentative D call TRBD2 (5 bases). TRBV23-1 is treated as an ORF (open reading frame) with a function not yet certain. The CDR3 has 14 residues. V gave up 0 bases and J gave up 7 bases, with 10 bases separating them. The CDR3 reads CASSQSLASNEQFF. The DNA for the CDR3 is TGCGCCAGCAGTCAATCCCTAGCCTCGAATGAGCAGTTCTTC.

The chain has TRBV4-2 and TRBJ1-5; D is ambiguous. Deletions cut 2 bases from V and 6 bases from J, with 8 bases between. Germline V CDR1 and CDR2: LGHNA, YNFKEQ. This CDR3 region has 13 residues. CDR3 sequence: CASSQPSGQPQHF. DNA for the CDR3: TGTGCCAGCAGCCAACCCTCCGGTCAGCCCCAGCATTTT.

The rearrangement links TRBV7-6 to TRBJ2-1; D remains unclear. Trimming pared 3 bases from V and 8 bases from J, leaving 20 bases between. CDR1 and CDR2 (germline): SGHVS, FNYEAQ. This CDR3 has 16 residues. Written as DNA, the CDR3 is TGTGCCAGCAGCTTCACGACGGCCCTAAGGGCCGATGAGCAGTTCTTC. Its translation is CASSFTTALRADEQFF.

The rearrangement uses TRBV19 and TRBJ2-7, with 9 bases matching TRBD1. This CDR3 region has 15 residues. V shed 3 bases, J shed 2 bases, and the junction held 5 bases outside the gene matches. Germline V lookup: CDR1 LNHDA, CDR2 SQIVND (reference sequence). CDR3 sequence (DNA): TGTGCCAGTAGTATGATCCGGGACAGGGCCTACGAGCAGTACTTC. Encoded protein: CASSMIRDRAYEQYF.

This clone was seen once. The chain joins TRBV5-4 to TRBJ2-7; 11 bases are a match to TRBD2. CDR1 and CDR2 from the germline V gene are SGHNT and YYREEE (reference sequence). V lost 2 bases and J lost 0; bases outside the gene matches: 4. This CDR3 has 16 residues. CDR3 DNA: TGTGCCAGCAGCTTTGAAGGGACTAGCGGCTCCTACGAGCAGTACTTC. Encoded protein: CASSFEGTSGSYEQYF.

The CDR3 coding sequence is TGTGCCAGCAGTCTTAGCGGGAGTGGGGCCGATACGCAGTATTTT. Translated, it gives CASSLSGSGADTQYF. The rearrangement joins TRBV28 to TRBJ2-3; 9 nucleotides align to TRBD2. The CDR3 is made up of 15 amino acids. J lost 6 bases, V lost 5 bases, and 9 bases had no gene match. Germline V gene sequence: CDR1 MDHEN, CDR2 SYDVKM.

The V and J genes are TRBV5-4 and TRBJ1-4, with D possibly being TRBD1 (5 bases). Trimming pared 4 bases from V and 3 bases from J, leaving 13 bases between. CDR1 SGHNT and CDR2 YYREEE come from the germline V gene (reference sequence). The CDR3 runs to 15 residues. CDR3 coding DNA: TGTGCCAGCAGCACTACCGGGACCTCTAATGAAAAACTGTTTTTT. Translating gives CASSTTGTSNEKLFF. Looking up the rest from reference TRBV5-4 and TRBJ1-4 gives the full variable domain: ETGVTQSPTHLIKTRGQQVTLRCSSQSGHNTVSWYQQALGQGPQFIFQYYREEENGRGNFPPRFSGLQFPNYSSELNVNALELDDSALYLCASSTTGTSNEKLFFGSGTQLSVL.

A few counts support this clone. The genes are TRBV5-1 and TRBJ2-5; 7 bases are shared with TRBD2. This CDR3 is built from 16 residues. The germline V gene encodes CDR1 SGHRS and CDR2 YFSETQ. J was trimmed by 2 bases and V by 2 bases; bases with no gene match: 9. The chain's CDR3 is CASSLGVSSGQETQYF. The CDR3 DNA follows: TGCGCCAGCAGCTTAGGGGTTAGTAGCGGGCAAGAGACCCAGTACTTC.

This clone was observed a handful of times. The rearrangement uses TRBV6-1 and TRBJ1-4; D not resolved. Trimming stripped 5 bases from V and 10 bases from J, with 17 bases between. The CDR3 runs to 14 residues. Germline values: CDR1 MNHNS, CDR2 SASEGT. DNA for the CDR3: TGTGCCAGCAGTCTTGGCGTGTTAGGCGGAAAACTGTTTTTT. It is translated as CASSLGVLGGKLFF.